This T cell receptor (beta chain) was recorded in a study of T cells in Graves' hyperthyroidism and ophthalmopathy. This CDR3 comprises 14 residues. Trimming took 2 bases from V and 3 from J, leaving 10 bases between them. Germline CDR1 and CDR2: KGHSH and LQKENI. Regions amplified from RNA transcripts were the TCR beta CDR3 regions. When the TCR CDR3 underwent first-round RT-PCR, the HTBI primer set was used. TCRdb redid the calling of the multiplex PCR reads with MiXCR, one entry per CDR3 protein. The sample has about 410,000 distinct CDR3 sequences; more than 14% are singletons. The table lists this clonotype with many counts. Its specificity is not known. Study-level points and caveats: In blood, most of the thyroid clonotypes expanded above 0.001 were also present.

Ophthalmopathy patients all had a Clinical Activity Score of at least 3, a NOSPECS grade of at least 4 and disease under 3 months old. Reasons for excluding patients were uncontrolled infection, other autoimmune disease, pregnancy or lactation. The source of the PBMCs was 8 to 10 ml of fresh peripheral blood. The chain joins TRBV18 to TRBJ2-5, with D uncertain. Sequenced material: blood. This receptor was taken from a woman in her thirties with Graves' ophthalmopathy. CDR3 sequence (DNA): TGTGCCAGCTCACCAAGACGGCACAAAGAGACCCAGTACTTC. Encoded protein: CASSPRRHKETQYF. The variable domain in full, completed from reference TRBV18 and TRBJ2-5, reads NAGVMQNPRHLVRRRGQEARLRCSPMKGHSHVYWYRQLPEEGLKFMVYLQKENIIDESGMPKERFSAEFPKEGPSILRIQQVVRGDSAAYFCASSPRRHKETQYFGPGTRLLVL.